This is a list of T cell receptor beta chains from one sample in a study of T cell responses to AZD1222 COVID-19 vaccine. TCRdb's copy holds only in-frame clones and misses some; the assay was immunoSEQ multiplex PCR. The table records 90,000 to 100,000 clones, around 89% of them present only once. Sequencing used peripheral blood, obtained on day 0 of AZD1222 vaccination. The origin of the receptors is an adult in good health. Each CDR3 is given with its conserved first and last residue. The D gene is left open where the match is weak. The size field is filled for only some rows; it gives once, few, many or a size class.

J gene	clone size	V gene	D gene	CDR3 protein	CDR3 DNA
TRBJ2-7	-	TRBV5-6	TRBD1	CASSLDRGRGEQYF	TGTGCCAGCAGCTTGGACAGGGGGCGCGGGGAGCAGTACTTC
TRBJ1-4	-	TRBV27	-	CASSLLGGLATNEKLFF	TGTGCCAGCAGTTTACTTGGGGGGCTCGCAACTAATGAAAAACTGTTTTTT
TRBJ2-3	-	TRBV19	-	CASSRGGGTDTQYF	TGTGCCAGTAGTAGGGGGGGCGGCACAGATACGCAGTATTTT
TRBJ2-1	-	TRBV19	-	CASSALGTFSYNEQFF	TGTGCCAGTAGTGCCCTCGGGACCTTCTCCTACAATGAGCAGTTCTTC
TRBJ2-6	-	TRBV7-2	-	CASSLERVSGANVLTF	TGTGCCAGCAGCTTAGAGAGGGTCTCTGGGGCCAACGTCCTGACTTTC
TRBJ2-5	-	TRBV27	-	CASSLSGGAWETQYF	TGTGCCAGCAGTTTATCGGGGGGCGCATGGGAGACCCAGTACTTC
TRBJ1-5	few	TRBV19	-	CASSIDPRVWQPQHF	TGTGCCAGTAGTATAGATCCGAGGGTTTGGCAGCCCCAGCATTTT
TRBJ1-1	-	TRBV28	-	CASSRGGAGMNTEAFF	TGTGCCAGCAGCCGAGGGGGTGCAGGCATGAACACTGAAGCTTTCTTT
TRBJ1-5	-	TRBV11-3	-	CASSLDPTNQPQHF	TGTGCCAGCAGCTTAGACCCGACGAATCAGCCCCAGCATTTT
TRBJ1-5	-	TRBV28	-	CASSPRQEWRPQHF	TGTGCCAGCAGTCCCCGACAGGAGTGGAGGCCCCAGCATTTT
TRBJ1-1	-	TRBV14	TRBD1	CASSQIGGPRGTEAFF	TGTGCCAGCAGCCAAATAGGGGGCCCCCGAGGGACTGAAGCTTTCTTT
TRBJ1-5	-	TRBV6-2/TRBV6-3	-	CASSYLESNQPQHF	TGTGCCAGCAGTTACCTGGAGAGCAATCAGCCCCAGCATTTT
TRBJ2-7	-	TRBV27	-	CARIGQPTPYEQYF	TGTGCCAGGATAGGACAGCCAACACCCTACGAGCAGTACTTC
TRBJ1-2	-	TRBV28	-	CASNLMVGPYGYTF	TGTGCCAGCAACCTTATGGTGGGGCCCTATGGCTACACCTTC
TRBJ1-1	once	TRBV15	-	CATSRGGNTEAFF	TGTGCCACCAGCAGGGGTGGGAACACTGAAGCTTTCTTT
TRBJ2-7	-	TRBV28	TRBD2	CASRPGLASYEQYF	TGTGCCAGCAGGCCGGGACTAGCCTCCTACGAGCAGTACTTC
TRBJ2-7	medium-sized	TRBV7-9	-	CASSLKGRPSYEQYF	TGTGCCAGCAGCTTAAAGGGGAGGCCCTCCTACGAGCAGTACTTC
TRBJ2-2	once	TRBV5-1	-	CASSLELGTGTGELFF	TGCGCCAGCAGCTTGGAGTTGGGGACGGGCACCGGGGAGCTGTTTTTT
TRBJ2-2	-	TRBV7-3	TRBD1	CASSSQGARTGELFF	TGTGCCAGCAGCTCGCAGGGGGCAAGGACCGGGGAGCTGTTTTTT
TRBJ2-1	-	TRBV6-2/TRBV6-3	TRBD2	CASSYGSGRSNEQFF	TGTGCCAGCAGTTACGGCAGCGGGAGGAGTAATGAGCAGTTCTTC
TRBJ1-2	-	TRBV5-1	-	CASSLANQRGNYGYTF	TGCGCCAGCAGCTTGGCCAACCAACGGGGAAACTATGGCTACACCTTC
TRBJ1-2	-	TRBV28	TRBD1	CASSPWGTGVLGYTF	TGTGCCAGCAGTCCATGGGGGACAGGGGTCCTTGGCTACACCTTC
TRBJ2-5	-	TRBV12-2	-	CAGAGNQETQYF	TGTGCAGGCGCAGGGAACCAAGAGACCCAGTACTTC
TRBJ1-2	-	TRBV5-4	-	CASSPGRANYGYTF	TGTGCCAGCAGCCCAGGTAGGGCTAACTATGGCTACACCTTC
TRBJ2-1	few	TRBV3-1/TRBV3-2	-	CASSQGLVGNGGEQFF	TGTGCCAGCAGCCAAGGGTTGGTGGGGAACGGTGGTGAGCAGTTCTTC
TRBJ1-2	-	TRBV11-2	-	CASSLTAGALSRGYTF	TGTGCCAGCAGCTTAACGGCCGGGGCCCTTTCGCGGGGCTACACCTTC
TRBJ2-1	-	TRBV7-3	-	CASSFGGGSSYNEQFF	TGTGCCAGCAGCTTTGGTGGGGGGAGCTCCTACAATGAGCAGTTCTTC
TRBJ2-6	-	TRBV19	-	CASRPSGSGANVLTF	TGTGCCAGTAGGCCCTCAGGATCTGGGGCCAACGTCCTGACTTTC
TRBJ2-3	-	TRBV27	-	CASSPFSRGDTQYF	TGTGCCAGCAGTCCCTTTTCTCGGGGAGATACGCAGTATTTT
TRBJ2-7	-	TRBV20-1	TRBD1	CSASTGDYEQYF	TGCAGTGCTAGTACAGGGGACTACGAGCAGTACTTC
TRBJ1-1	-	TRBV6-1	-	CASSDEGLPNTEAFF	TGTGCCAGCAGTGACGAGGGGCTGCCAAACACTGAAGCTTTCTTT
TRBJ2-2	-	TRBV24-1	TRBD1	CATSDLQGANTGELFF	TGTGCCACCAGTGATTTACAGGGGGCGAACACCGGGGAGCTGTTTTTT
TRBJ1-2	-	TRBV9	TRBD1	CASSVDAGTGVGYTF	TGTGCCAGCAGCGTAGACGCAGGGACAGGGGTTGGCTACACCTTC
TRBJ1-5	-	TRBV6-2/TRBV6-3	TRBD1	CASSSRQGAPGQPQHF	TGTGCCAGCAGTTCCAGACAGGGGGCGCCGGGTCAGCCCCAGCATTTT
TRBJ2-1	-	TRBV28	-	CASSTQTLSSYNEQFF	TGTGCCAGCAGTACCCAGACCTTGAGCTCCTACAATGAGCAGTTCTTC
TRBJ2-2	-	TRBV5-4	-	CASSLSHSTGELFF	TGTGCCAGCAGCTTGTCCCACTCCACCGGGGAGCTGTTTTTT
TRBJ2-5	-	TRBV4-3	TRBD2	CASSPGLAGGSETQYF	TGCGCCAGCAGCCCGGGACTAGCGGGAGGATCAGAGACCCAGTACTTC
TRBJ2-1	few	TRBV7-2	-	CASSPGAPSYNEQFF	TGTGCCAGCAGCCCCGGGGCCCCCTCCTACAATGAGCAGTTCTTC
TRBJ2-5	-	TRBV7-9	-	CASSRGTALETQYF	TGTGCCAGCAGCCGCGGGACAGCCTTAGAGACCCAGTACTTC
TRBJ1-2	-	TRBV3-1/TRBV3-2	TRBD1	CASSPDRGRGSFYGYTF	TGTGCCAGCAGCCCTGATAGGGGGCGCGGAAGTTTCTATGGCTACACCTTC